This T cell receptor (beta chain) was captured in a study of shared clonotypes between healthy human individuals. On this clone: Its specificity is not known.

Trimming cost V 2 bases and J 6 bases, with 12 bases left between them. Germline V gives CDR1 MNHNY, CDR2 SVGAGI (reference sequence). CDR3 length: 14 residues. Sequencing used immunoSEQ multiplex PCR; TCRdb keeps in-frame clones, though not all of them. The repertoire holds about 2.2 million clones, with about 92% as singletons. The study's findings and limits: Clonotypes shared by all four donors outscored non-shared clonotypes in generation probability.

Naive-designated CD8 cells lacked CD45RO, were positively enriched for CCR7, and omitted terminally differentiated effector memory CD45RA+ cells. The receptor comes from a young man in good health. Some clones in this sample may be carry-over from other donors' samples. Sample: naive CD8+ T cells from PBMCs. This rearrangement joins TRBV6-6 to TRBJ2-3, with a tentative D call TRBD2 (6 bases). The CDR3 here is CASSYMGLSDTQYF. CDR3 coding DNA: TGTGCCAGCAGTTACATGGGACTCTCTGATACGCAGTATTTT.